The 27 T cell receptor beta chains given below trace back to one sample, sequenced in a study of T cells in Graves' hyperthyroidism and ophthalmopathy. The TCR beta CDR3 regions underwent amplification using RNA transcripts as the source. Initially, a first-round RT-PCR of the TCR CDR3 employed the HTBI primer set. Each CDR3 protein is one row after TCRdb ran MiXCR on the multiplex PCR reads. The sample has 350,000 to 450,000 distinct CDR3 sequences, about 14% seen once. The sample comprised blood. Receptors originate from a man aged 45-60 years with Graves' ophthalmopathy.

Notes on this clonotype: One end of the junction is discordant with germline, which a read error may explain. This rearrangement joins TRBV29-1 to TRBJ2-5; the match to TRBD2 covers 9 bases. The CDR3 consists of 12 residues. Germline V gives CDR1 SQVTM, CDR2 ANQGSEA. CDR3 in amino acids: CSVPTSGETQCF. The CDR3 DNA sequence: TGCAGCGTACCGACTAGCGGAGAGACCCAGTGCTTC.

This clonotype has only a few counts. The rearrangement joins TRBV15 to TRBJ2-4; the D gene could be TRBD1 or TRBD2 (5 bases each). Trimming stripped 1 base from V and 1 base from J, with 14 bases between. Germline V gene sequence: CDR1 LNHNV, CDR2 YYDKDF (reference sequence). The CDR3 covers 17 residues. CDR3 sequence: CATSRGGSREAKNIQYF. The CDR3 DNA reads TGTGCCACCAGCAGAGGGGGGTCCAGGGAGGCCAAAAACATTCAGTACTTC.

The J gene is TRBJ2-1, the V gene TRBV25-1, with 14 bases aligning to TRBD2. Germline-derived CDR1 and CDR2 are MGHDK and SYGVNS. V was pared by 3 bases and J by 10 bases, with 11 bases of the junction left unmatched. CDR3 length: 17 amino acids. In nucleotides, the CDR3 is TGTGCCAGCAGTGATGGGACTAGCGGGAGAGGACGAAAGGAGCAGTTCTTC. This codes for CASSDGTSGRGRKEQFF.

This clonotype was picked up a small number of times. The J gene is TRBJ1-1, the V gene TRBV9; D is undetermined. Germline V gives CDR1 SGDLS, CDR2 YYNGEE. V dropped 0 bases and J dropped 8 bases, with 11 bases sitting between them. CDR3 size: 13 residues. The CDR3 sequence: CASSVGVGQEAFF. CDR3 nucleotides: TGTGCCAGCAGCGTAGGAGTAGGTCAGGAAGCTTTCTTT. Full variable domain (missing parts from reference TRBV9 and TRBJ1-1): DSGVTQTPKHLITATGQRVTLRCSPRSGDLSVYWYQQSLDQGLQFLIQYYNGEERAKGNILERFSAQQFPDLHSELNLSSLELGDSALYFCASSVGVGQEAFFGQGTRLTVV.

Many counts were recorded for this clonotype. The V gene is TRBV27, the J gene TRBJ2-7; D assignment may be TRBD1 or TRBD2 (5 bases each). The CDR3 runs 18 residues. Trimming removed 3 bases at V and 0 bases at J, with 21 bases between. Germline values: CDR1 MNHEY, CDR2 SMNVEV (reference sequence). CDR3 protein: CASSLRPTAVGNSYEQYF. In DNA form, the CDR3 reads TGTGCCAGCAGTTTGAGACCGACAGCGGTAGGGAACTCCTACGAGCAGTACTTC.

The table lists this clonotype with a few counts. V and J are TRBV28 and TRBJ1-2; D call uncertain. The CDR3 spans 15 residues. V was cut by 2 bases and J by 4 bases, with 14 bases left in between. Germline-derived CDR1 and CDR2 are MDHEN and SYDVKM. CDR3 sequence: CASSLGSPELYGYTF. CDR3 DNA: TGTGCCAGCAGTTTAGGGTCCCCCGAACTCTATGGCTACACCTTC.

This clonotype has at least ten counts. V and J are TRBV30 and TRBJ2-2, with 8 bases aligning to TRBD1. V lost 0 bases, J lost 5 bases, and 2 bases stayed unmatched. The CDR3 has 14 amino acids. The V gene's germline CDR1 is GTSNPN and CDR2 SVGIG (reference sequence). For the CDR3, the DNA is TGTGCCTGGAGTGTACAGGGGGGTACCGGGGAGCTGTTTTTT. It specifies CAWSVQGGTGELFF.

This clonotype was seen many times. V is TRBV5-6 and J is TRBJ2-5; 7 nucleotides align to TRBD1. Germline values: CDR1 SGHDT, CDR2 YYEEEE. This CDR3 spans 15 amino acids. V gave up 4 bases and J gave up 5 bases; unmatched junction bases: 11. For the CDR3, the DNA is TGTGCCAGCAGCGGGGTTAGGGACAGTGAGGAGACCCAGTACTTC. Translation: CASSGVRDSEETQYF. The full variable domain, rest sourced from reference TRBV5-6 and TRBJ2-5, is DAGVTQSPTHLIKTRGQQVTLRCSPKSGHDTVSWYQQALGQGPQFIFQYYEEEERQRGNFPDRFSGHQFPNYSSELNVNALLLGDSALYLCASSGVRDSEETQYFGPGTRLLVL.

V gene TRBV10-3 combines with J gene TRBJ2-3, with a possible D match to TRBD1 (6 bases). In germline, CDR1 is ENHRY, CDR2 SYGVKD. CDR3 length: 14 amino acids. Between the trimmed V and J ends, which lost 3 bases and 2 bases, there was a span of 9 bases. The DNA of the CDR3 is TGTGCCATCAGTGAAGACAGGCTCACAGATACGCAGTATTTT. Protein sequence: CAISEDRLTDTQYF.

This chain uses TRBV7-2 with TRBJ2-7, with no clear D. The CDR3 has 13 residues. The V gene's germline CDR1 is SGHTA and CDR2 FQGNSA. Between the trimmed V and J ends, which lost 5 bases and 2 bases, there was a span of 10 bases. CDR3 DNA: TGTGCCAGCAGCCATGAGCCGGCCTACGAGCAGTACTTC. Protein sequence: CASSHEPAYEQYF.

This clonotype occurred many times. V is TRBV12-3 or TRBV12-4 and J is TRBJ1-2; D gene uncertain. This CDR3 has 14 amino acids. V was pared by 3 bases and J by 1 base, with 9 bases between. CDR3 bases: TGTGCCAGCAGTTTTAAAAGGAGTAACTATGGCTACACCTTC. Amino acid sequence: CASSFKRSNYGYTF.

This clonotype was seen a few times. V and J are TRBV10-3 and TRBJ1-1; D might be TRBD1 (5 bases). The CDR3 extends over 14 amino acids. CDR1 and CDR2 (germline): ENHRY, SYGVKD. V dropped 3 bases and J dropped 3 bases, with 11 bases sitting between them. The CDR3 DNA sequence: TGTGCCATCAGTGAAACGGGACGGTACACTGAAGCTTTCTTT. It translates to CAISETGRYTEAFF.

This clonotype was counted between two and nine times. The gene calls are TRBV29-1 and TRBJ2-2; tentatively, D is TRBD2 (6 bases). Germline V gene sequence: CDR1 SQVTM, CDR2 ANQGSEA. The ends were cut back, 6 bases at V and 1 base at J, with 12 bases in the middle. This CDR3 spans 14 amino acids. The CDR3 sequence is CSVNTGENTGELFF. The CDR3 nucleotides read TGCAGCGTAAACACGGGGGAGAACACCGGGGAGCTGTTTTTT.

The chain joins TRBV5-1 to TRBJ2-7; TRBD2 matches 16 bases. Germline V lookup: CDR1 SGHRS, CDR2 YFSETQ. V lost 3 bases to trimming and J lost 2 bases; unmatched junction nucleotides: 5. The CDR3 has 17 amino acids. CDR3: CASSSTGTSGRAYEQYF. The CDR3 DNA reads as TGCGCCAGCAGCTCGACCGGGACTAGCGGGAGGGCCTACGAGCAGTACTTC.

Turning to this clonotype: A much larger clone differs by one base, so this may be a read error. V usage is TRBV11-2 and J usage is TRBJ1-4; 7 bases agree with TRBD1. The CDR3 length is 15 residues. The V and J ends lost 4 bases and 7 bases, in that order; junction bases with no gene match: 9. In germline, CDR1 is SGHAT, CDR2 FQNNGV. CDR3 nucleotide sequence: TGTGCCAGCAGCTCGAGTACAGGGGAAGGTGAAAAACTGTTTTTT. Translation: CASSSSTGEGEKLFF.

There are a few counts of this clonotype. V usage is TRBV19 and J usage is TRBJ1-1; possible D gene TRBD1, 5 bases. This CDR3 comprises 15 residues. Germline-derived CDR1 and CDR2 are LNHDA and SQIVND (reference sequence). V was pared by 7 bases and J by 0 bases, with 15 bases between. CDR3 sequence: CASTPRGPLNTEAFF. The DNA for the CDR3 is TGTGCCAGTACCCCGCGGGGCCCACTGAACACTGAAGCTTTCTTT.

Many counts were recorded for this clonotype. The V call is TRBV20-1, the J call TRBJ2-6; TRBD1 is a possible D gene (5 bases). Germline values: CDR1 DFQATT, CDR2 SNEGSKA (reference sequence). V was trimmed by 5 bases and J by 0 bases, leaving 5 bases between them. This CDR3 comprises 13 residues. CDR3 nucleotides: TGCAGTGCTCAGGGCTCTGGGGCCAACGTCCTGACTTTC. It encodes CSAQGSGANVLTF.

The chain couples TRBV29-1 to TRBJ1-1; D remains ambiguous. The CDR3 loop spans 14 amino acids. From germline, CDR1 is SQVTM and CDR2 ANQGSEA. V lost 3 bases, J lost 1 base, and 12 bases lay in between. The DNA for the CDR3 is TGCAGCGTTGATTCGGGGTTGGGGAACACTGAAGCTTTCTTT. Its translation: CSVDSGLGNTEAFF.

This clonotype was detected ten times or more. This chain connects TRBV3-1 to TRBJ2-5; D tentatively reads TRBD1 or TRBD2 (6 bases each). The germline CDR1 and CDR2 sequences are LGHDT and YNNKEL (reference sequence). With 7 bases removed from V and 4 bases from J, the gap between germline ends came to 10 bases. This CDR3 spans 12 amino acids. The CDR3 DNA follows: TGTGCCAGCAAGGGGGGCCCAGAGACCCAGTACTTC. Translated, it gives CASKGGPETQYF.

This clonotype came up a few times. A much larger clone lies a single base off, so this may be a read error. The CDR3 does not end in the conserved phenylalanine or tryptophan, so this is likely a read error. The rearrangement uses TRBV2 and TRBJ1-1, with 8 bases fitting TRBD1. The CDR3 consists of 14 residues. Looked up from germline, CDR1 is SNHLY and CDR2 is FYNNEI. The V and J ends lost 9 bases and 5 bases, in that order; junction bases with no gene match: 11. DNA for the CDR3: TGTGCCAGTTCCCTAGGACAGGGTAGGACTGAAGCTTTCCTT. Its translation: CASSLGQGRTEAFL.

Many counts were recorded for this clonotype. This chain links TRBV24-1 with TRBJ2-1, with 10 nucleotides matching TRBD1. Germline CDR1 and CDR2: KGHDR and SFDVKD. The CDR3 extends over 15 amino acids. J gave up 2 bases and V 4 bases, and 1 base lay outside the gene matches. The CDR3 protein is CATSDGQGAYNEQFF. The CDR3 DNA reads TGTGCCACCAGTGACGGACAGGGGGCCTACAATGAGCAGTTCTTC.

This clonotype showed up many times. The rearrangement uses TRBV28 and TRBJ1-2; tentative D call: TRBD1 (6 bases). Trimming took off 7 bases at V and 7 bases at J, with 16 bases between the two ends. The CDR3 has 13 residues. Germline loops: CDR1 MDHEN, CDR2 SYDVKM. CDR3 residues: CASTQGRISGYTF. CDR3 nucleotides: TGTGCCAGCACCCAGGGGAGAATCTCTGGCTACACCTTC.

This clonotype came up a few times. CDR3 in DNA: TGTGCCAGCAGTTACCGGTCGGACTCTTACGAGCAGTACTTC. This sequence encodes CASSYRSDSYEQYF. The chain joins TRBV6-6 to TRBJ2-7, with a weak D call TRBD2 (5 bases). Deletions cut 2 bases from V and 4 bases from J, with 12 bases between. Germline V lookup: CDR1 MNHNY, CDR2 SVGAGI (reference sequence). CDR3 length equals 14 residues.

This clonotype occurred many times. This chain connects TRBV5-8 to TRBJ2-3, with TRBD2 identical over 12 bases. This CDR3 is 16 amino acids long. Germline values: CDR1 SGHTS, CDR2 YDEGEE. V was pared by 0 bases and J by 4 bases, with 3 bases of the junction left unmatched. The CDR3 spells CASSLGLAGASDTQYF. In nucleotides, the CDR3 is TGTGCCAGCAGCTTGGGACTAGCGGGAGCCTCAGATACGCAGTATTTT. Full variable domain (remainder filled in from reference TRBV5-8 and TRBJ2-3): EAGVTQSPTHLIKTRGQQATLRCSPISGHTSVYWYQQALGLGLQFLLWYDEGEERNRGNFPPRFSGRQFPNYSSELNVNALELEDSALYLCASSLGLAGASDTQYFGPGTRLTVL.

This clonotype has a count of ten or more. The chain recombines TRBV6-1 with TRBJ2-3; TRBD2 matches 10 bases. Germline V gene data show CDR1 as MNHNS and CDR2 as SASEGT. After removal of 0 bases from V and 4 bases from J, the junction contained 4 bases not matched to a gene. The CDR3 is 16 amino acids. The CDR3 bases are TGTGCCAGCAGTGAAGCCCCTAGCGGGAGCGCAGATACGCAGTATTTT. Protein sequence: CASSEAPSGSADTQYF.

The chain employs TRBV6-1 and TRBJ2-1, with 7 bases aligning to TRBD2. The trim removed 5 bases at V and 7 bases at J, leaving 11 bases unmatched. CDR1 is MNHNS, CDR2 SASEGT, per germline. The CDR3 has 15 residues. CDR3: CASSHPASGHNEQFF. The CDR3 region has the DNA TGTGCCAGCAGTCACCCTGCTAGCGGCCATAATGAGCAGTTCTTC.

This clonotype was detected only a few times. The chain joins TRBV4-1 to TRBJ2-2; TRBD1 aligns across 9 bases. The germline V gene encodes CDR1 MGHRA and CDR2 YSYEKL. The CDR3 contains 15 residues. Trimming removed 4 bases from V and 3 bases from J; junction bases left unmatched: 3. The CDR3 loop is CASSLRDRDTGELFF. The CDR3 DNA sequence: TGCGCCAGCAGCCTCCGGGACAGGGACACCGGGGAGCTGTTTTTT.